The present entry profiles one TCR beta chain with its context. The sample belongs to a study of control samples from healthy donors and cancer patients. Assay: immunoSEQ multiplex PCR; the TCRdb copy retains only in-frame clones and omits some. The table lists roughly 140,000 clones, nearly 95% of them singletons, with 2.4% in the top ten. The TCR originated in a man in his forties or fifties in good health. Sequenced material: blood.

CDR3: CSAFEAFF. The DNA of the CDR3 is TGCAGCGCTTTTGAAGCTTTCTTT. The V call is TRBV29-1, the J call TRBJ1-1; D gene unclear. CDR1 is SQVTM and CDR2 is ANQGSEA in the germline V gene. This CDR3 has 8 amino acids. V was shortened by 7 bases and J by 7 bases, with 4 bases between the two germline ends.